Following are 9 T cell receptor beta chains from one sample sequenced in a study of identifying expanded T cells in peripheral blood. Generated by immunoSEQ multiplex PCR, the TCRdb table keeps only in-frame clones and is missing some. The data hold just under 65,000 clones, with around 87% observed a single time. Sequencing was carried out using blood. All receptors come from a person between 18 and 75 years old in good health.

This chain links TRBV2 with TRBJ2-7; 8 nucleotides line up with TRBD2. Unmatched junction bases numbered 7, after V lost 4 bases and J lost 2 bases. The CDR3 length is 15 residues. Germline V gives CDR1 SNHLY, CDR2 FYNNEI. The CDR3 loop reads CASSGGLANPYEQYF. The CDR3 DNA follows: TGTGCCAGCAGTGGCGGACTAGCTAACCCCTACGAGCAGTACTTC.

The chain has TRBV11-2 and TRBJ1-1; maybe TRBD1 (6 bases). The germline V gene has CDR1 SGHAT and CDR2 FQNNGV. Trimming cost V 3 bases and J 3 bases, with 17 bases left between them. CDR3 length equals 16 residues. In DNA form, the CDR3 reads TGTGCCAGCAGCTTTACCGGGACACCCTCCTACACTGAAGCTTTCTTT. It specifies CASSFTGTPSYTEAFF.

The chain uses TRBV19 and TRBJ2-1, with 9 bases matching TRBD2. Germline loops: CDR1 LNHDA, CDR2 SQIVND (reference sequence). The CDR3 totals 15 residues. Trimming removed 10 bases from V and 7 bases from J; junction bases left unmatched: 14. CDR3 DNA sequence: TGTGCCAATATGGGTTTGAGGAGCGGGGGGAATGAGCAGTTCTTC. It codes for CANMGLRSGGNEQFF.

V is TRBV5-6 and J is TRBJ2-4; the D gene could be TRBD1 or TRBD2 (5 bases each). The V end lost 0 bases, the J end lost 6 bases, and 13 bases lay between the germline ends. CDR3 size: 15 residues. The germline V gene has CDR1 SGHDT and CDR2 YYEEEE. DNA of the CDR3: TGTGCCAGCAGCTTGGTCTCAGGGAGTGCAAACATTCAGTACTTC. Translated, it gives CASSLVSGSANIQYF.

The V and J genes are TRBV6-5 and TRBJ2-7; D might be TRBD2 (5 bases). The CDR3 extends over 12 amino acids. Germline V gene data show CDR1 as MNHEY and CDR2 as SVGAGI. Trimming removed 5 bases at V and 6 bases at J, with 11 bases between. The CDR3 loop is CASSIGLGEQYF. For the CDR3, the DNA is TGTGCCAGCAGTATCGGACTGGGCGAGCAGTACTTC.

This chain uses TRBV29-1 with TRBJ2-6, with 7 bases identical to TRBD1. V shed 7 bases and J 2 bases; nucleotides not matched to a gene: 2. CDR1 is SQVTM and CDR2 is ANQGSEA in the germline V gene. The CDR3 is 13 amino acids. For the CDR3, the DNA is TGCAGCGCAACAGGGGCTGGGGCCAACGTCCTGACTTTC. Amino acids: CSATGAGANVLTF. Full variable domain (rest looked up from reference TRBV29-1 and TRBJ2-6): SAVISQKPSRDICQRGTSLTIQCQVDSQVTMMFWYRQQPGQSLTLIATANQGSEATYESGFVIDKFPISRPNLTFSTLTVSNMSPEDSSIYLCSATGAGANVLTFGAGSRLTVL.

The rearrangement joins TRBV10-1 to TRBJ2-2; 7 nucleotides agree with TRBD2. CDR1 and CDR2 (germline): WNHNN, SYGVQD (reference sequence). CDR3 length: 14 residues. Trimming cost V 8 bases and J 5 bases; bases outside gene matches: 8. CDR3 coding DNA: TGCGCCAGCTCAGGCGGGAGCGGTACCGGGGAGCTGTTTTTT. Translating gives CASSGGSGTGELFF.

The rearrangement links TRBV19 to TRBJ2-2; D may be TRBD2 (6 bases). Germline V gives CDR1 LNHDA, CDR2 SQIVND (reference sequence). There are 16 residues in the CDR3. Trimming stripped 6 bases from V and 0 bases from J, with 14 bases between. This chain's CDR3 is CASRGTGLPNTGELFF. CDR3 nucleotide sequence: TGTGCCAGTAGAGGGACTGGACTTCCGAACACCGGGGAGCTGTTTTTT.

This clone was seen only a few times. This CDR3 is CASRERNGNTEAFF. CDR3 in DNA: TGTGCCAGCAGGGAGAGGAACGGGAACACTGAAGCTTTCTTT. The chain joins TRBV27 to TRBJ1-1; D unresolved. The CDR3 extends over 14 amino acids. Trimming removed 6 bases at V and 1 base at J, with 12 bases between. Germline V gives CDR1 MNHEY, CDR2 SMNVEV (reference sequence).